The subject of this entry is one T cell receptor (beta chain). This record belongs to a study of CD8+CD57+ T cells in acquired aplastic anemia. Germline-derived CDR1 and CDR2 are SGHRS and YFSETQ. The CDR3 has 12 residues. The junction had 2 bases not matched to a gene; V was cut back by 7 bases and J by 2 bases. Genomic DNA served as template for TCR beta VDJ and CDR3 profiling. TCRdb itself ran the reads through MiXCR, one entry per CDR3 protein. This table has a few hundred thousand distinct CDR3 sequences, 60% to 80% appearing once. The V call is TRBV5-1, the J call TRBJ2-7, with TRBD2 matching 8 bases. Sequences were obtained from sorted CD4+, CD8+, or CD8+CD57+ T cells (not recorded which) from PBMCs. The clonotype comes from a human donor in good health, serving as a control. CDR3 region: CASAGGAYEQYF. As DNA, the CDR3 is TGCGCCAGCGCCGGGGGGGCCTACGAGCAGTACTTC.